The sequence of this T cell receptor beta chain was determined in a study of T cells in tuberculosis. The overall study: IGRA-negative adolescents, IGRA-positive adolescents with latent tuberculosis and adults with active tuberculosis formed this South African cohort.

Per the germline V gene, CDR1 is PRHDT and CDR2 is FYEKMQ (reference sequence). This CDR3 has 15 residues. Some clones are missing from TCRdb's copy, which holds only in-frame ones; the method was immunoSEQ multiplex PCR. The table has some 31,000 clones, approximately 90% seen once; the top ten hold about 2.2%. As concerns this clone: The antigen remains unidentified. At one end, the junction sequence differs from germline, possibly due to a read error.

Regarding the study as a whole: Smaller distances to GMM-specific TCRs suggested their expansion in active tuberculosis.

Sequenced sample: PBMCs. This sequence joins TRBV13 and TRBJ2-7; D may match TRBD1 or TRBD2 (6 bases each). This TCR derives from a donor aged 10 to 29 with latent tuberculosis or without tuberculosis infection. In DNA form, the CDR3 reads TGTGCCAGCAGCATAGGGGGAGGAGGTAGTGGGGAGCAGTACTTC. It codes for CASSIGGGGSGEQYF.